This TCR beta chain stems from a study of blood T cell repertoires in COVID-19. Study details: Samples of COVID-19 (acute and convalescent) were obtained from the United States, Italy and Spain.

As originally analysed: Scientists estimated how many nucleated cells there were by amplifying reference gene primers. Assay used: immunoSEQ multiplex PCR; TCRdb lists only in-frame clones, some missing. V and J calls plus clone size are reproduced from that table; the DNA served to infer D and trimming. Here the sample spans approximately 100,000 clones, 65% to 85% being singletons. Deletions cut 1 base from V and 7 bases from J, with 20 bases between. Germline CDR1 is MGHRA and CDR2 is YSYEKL. The CDR3 has 17 residues. V usage is TRBV4-1 and J usage is TRBJ1-5; perhaps TRBD1 as D (6 bases). This receptor was taken from an older woman with acute or convalescent COVID-19. Sequenced input: peripheral blood. The CDR3 DNA is TGCGCCAGCAGCCAAGTTGGGTCTACAGGGTTGAACCAGCCCCAGCATTTT. Amino acid sequence: CASSQVGSTGLNQPQHF.